What follows are 9 T cell receptor beta chains derived from one specimen sequenced in a study of T cell clones after liver transplantation. Assay used: immunoSEQ multiplex PCR; TCRdb lists only in-frame clones, some missing. The table lists 45,000 to 60,000 clones, 70% to 85% of them singletons. Sequencing used CD4+ T cells from blood, obtained before liver transplant. The receptors stem from a human donor who received a liver transplant.

This clone appeared a few times. The chain employs TRBV29-1 and TRBJ1-5; maybe TRBD1 (5 bases). The ends were cut back, 5 bases at V and 6 bases at J, with 11 bases in the middle. Germline CDR1 is SQVTM and CDR2 is ANQGSEA. The length of the CDR3 is 12 residues. This CDR3 is CSVSQGTQPQHF. CDR3 nucleotides: TGCAGCGTTTCACAAGGGACTCAGCCCCAGCATTTT. The full variable domain, completed using reference TRBV29-1 and TRBJ1-5, is SAVISQKPSRDICQRGTSLTIQCQVDSQVTMMFWYRQQPGQSLTLIATANQGSEATYESGFVIDKFPISRPNLTFSTLTVSNMSPEDSSIYLCSVSQGTQPQHFGDGTRLSIL.

This clone was found a few times. The chain links TRBV2 to TRBJ2-5, with D perhaps given as TRBD1 or TRBD2 (5 bases each). The CDR3 runs to 15 residues. With 6 bases removed from V and 2 bases from J, the gap between germline ends came to 16 bases. Germline CDR1 and CDR2: SNHLY and FYNNEI. CDR3 bases: TGTGCCAGCAGAGCCCCCGGGACGTCACAAGAGACCCAGTACTTC. Amino acid sequence: CASRAPGTSQETQYF.

This chain's CDR3 is CASSLEGTGREQYF. CDR3 bases: TGTGCCAGCAGCTTAGAAGGGACAGGGCGCGAGCAGTACTTC. This chain joins TRBV7-9 and TRBJ2-7; 9 positions agree with TRBD1. Germline-derived CDR1 and CDR2 are SEHNR and FQNEAQ (reference sequence). CDR3 length: 14 amino acids. The V segment lost 1 base and the J segment 6 bases; nucleotides outside the gene matches: 4. The full variable domain, in which reference TRBV7-9 and TRBJ2-7 provide the parts outside the CDR3, is DTGVSQNPRHKITKRGQNVTFRCDPISEHNRLYWYRQTLGQGPEFLTYFQNEAQLEKSRLLSDRFSAERPKGSFSTLEIQRTEQGDSAMYLCASSLEGTGREQYFGPGTRLTVT.

The chain is built from TRBV5-1 and TRBJ2-5; perhaps TRBD2 as D (6 bases). Trimming pared 3 bases from V and 3 bases from J, leaving 9 bases between. Germline lookup yields CDR1 SGHRS and CDR2 YFSETQ. The CDR3 is 13 residues long. CDR3 protein: CASSSGLEETQYF. CDR3 DNA: TGCGCCAGCAGCTCGGGACTTGAAGAGACCCAGTACTTC.

This clone appeared a few times. The chain joins TRBV6-1 to TRBJ1-2, with D maybe TRBD1 (6 bases). V lost 6 bases and J lost 4, with 15 bases in between. Germline CDR1 MNHNS, CDR2 SASEGT. The CDR3 has 14 amino acids. This CDR3 is CASRDSASGYGYTF. The CDR3 DNA reads TGTGCCAGCAGGGACAGCGCATCTGGCTATGGCTACACCTTC.

This chain uses TRBV4-3 with TRBJ2-1, with TRBD2 as a possible D gene (6 bases). The CDR3 runs 13 residues. Trimming removed 0 bases at V and 8 bases at J, with 8 bases between. The V gene's germline CDR1 is LGHNA and CDR2 YSLEER. The CDR3 DNA is TGCGCCAGCAGCCAAGATTGGGGGGATGAGCAGTTCTTC. Encoded protein: CASSQDWGDEQFF.

In this sample, this clone turned up a few times. This chain joins TRBV9 and TRBJ1-3; weak D call: TRBD1 (5 bases). V lost 2 bases and J 3 bases, leaving 12 bases between the germline ends. The CDR3 length is 15 residues. The germline V gene encodes CDR1 SGDLS and CDR2 YYNGEE. This CDR3 reads CASSVRDEGGNTIYF. The CDR3 DNA is TGTGCCAGCAGCGTCCGGGACGAGGGTGGAAACACCATATATTTT.

The chain is built from TRBV28 and TRBJ2-2, with 7 bases identical to TRBD1. V lost 6 bases to trimming and J lost 9 bases; unmatched junction nucleotides: 4. Germline assignment: CDR1 MDHEN and CDR2 SYDVKM. The CDR3 loop spans 12 amino acids. The chain's CDR3 is CASRPTGRELFF. CDR3 in DNA: TGTGCCAGCAGGCCGACAGGGAGGGAGCTGTTTTTT.

The genes are TRBV7-9 and TRBJ2-1; maybe TRBD1 (5 bases). V was cut by 1 base and J by 5 bases, with 12 bases left in between. CDR3 length equals 15 residues. CDR1 is SEHNR, CDR2 FQNEAQ, per germline (reference sequence). CDR3 DNA sequence: TGTGCCAGCAGCTTAGTCCGGGCAGGGCACAATGAGCAGTTCTTC. Amino acids: CASSLVRAGHNEQFF.